The source of this TCR beta chain is a study of T cells in Graves' hyperthyroidism and ophthalmopathy. Whole-study results and caveats: For ophthalmopathy, model prediction preceded onset by a median 6.5 months. Ophthalmopathy was told apart from stable hyperthyroidism by a 13 V-J model.

The CDR3 has 13 residues. Per the germline V gene, CDR1 is MGHRA and CDR2 is YSYEKL. Amplification targeted TCR beta CDR3 regions from RNA transcripts. First-round RT-PCR of the TCR CDR3 relied on the HTBI primer set. TCRdb recomputed calls from the multiplex PCR reads with MiXCR, one row per CDR3 protein. The profile covers 300,000 to 450,000 distinct CDR3 sequences, with roughly 17% appearing a single time and approximately 33% taken by the ten largest. Points on this clonotype: The antigen is undetermined. One end of the junction fails to match germline, which may point to a read error.

The sample taken for sequencing was blood. The V gene is TRBV4-1, the J gene TRBJ2-1; perhaps TRBD1 as D (5 bases). This clonotype was sampled from a woman aged 25 to 45 with Graves' hyperthyroidism that later progressed to Graves' ophthalmopathy. The CDR3 reads CASSPRGLVEQFF. CDR3 sequence (DNA): TGCGCCAGCAGCCCTAGGGGTCTGGTTGAGCAGTTTTTC.